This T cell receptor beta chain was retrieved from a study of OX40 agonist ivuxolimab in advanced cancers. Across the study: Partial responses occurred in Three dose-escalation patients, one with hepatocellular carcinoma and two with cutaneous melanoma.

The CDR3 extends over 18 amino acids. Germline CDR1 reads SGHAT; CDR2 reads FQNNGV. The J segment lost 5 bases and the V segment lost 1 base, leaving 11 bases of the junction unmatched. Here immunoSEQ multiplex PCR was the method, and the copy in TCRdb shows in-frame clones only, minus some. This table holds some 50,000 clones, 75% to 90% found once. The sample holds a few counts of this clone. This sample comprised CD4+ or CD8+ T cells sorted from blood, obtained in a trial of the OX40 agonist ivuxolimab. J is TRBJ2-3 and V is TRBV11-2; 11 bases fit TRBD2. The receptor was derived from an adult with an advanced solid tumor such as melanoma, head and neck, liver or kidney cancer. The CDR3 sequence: CASSLVLAGGSRVDTQYF. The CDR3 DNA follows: TGTGCCAGCAGCTTAGTTCTAGCGGGAGGATCCCGTGTAGATACGCAGTATTTT. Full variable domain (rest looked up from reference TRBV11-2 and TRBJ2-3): EAGVAQSPRYKIIEKRQSVAFWCNPISGHATLYWYQQILGQGPKLLIQFQNNGVVDDSQLPKDRFSAERLKGVDSTLKIQPAKLEDSAVYLCASSLVLAGGSRVDTQYFGPGTRLTVL.